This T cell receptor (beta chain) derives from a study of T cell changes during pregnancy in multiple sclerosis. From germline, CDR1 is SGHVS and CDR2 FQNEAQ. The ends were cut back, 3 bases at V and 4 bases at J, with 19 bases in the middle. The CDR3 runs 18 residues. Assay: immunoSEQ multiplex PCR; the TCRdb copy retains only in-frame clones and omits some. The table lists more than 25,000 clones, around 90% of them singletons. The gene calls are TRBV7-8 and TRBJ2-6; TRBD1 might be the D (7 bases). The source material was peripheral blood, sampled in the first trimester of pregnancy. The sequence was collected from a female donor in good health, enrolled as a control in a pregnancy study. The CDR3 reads CASSFGTGEAAGANVLTF. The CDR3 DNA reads TGTGCCAGCAGCTTTGGCACAGGGGAGGCCGCAGGGGCCAACGTCCTGACTTTC.